This note documents a single T cell receptor (beta chain) sequence. V lost 2 bases and J 4 bases, leaving 14 bases between the germline ends. CDR1 and CDR2 (germline): SGHAT, FQDESV (reference sequence). The CDR3 length is 15 residues. These data originate in a study of T cell responses to AZD1222 COVID-19 vaccine. Measured with immunoSEQ multiplex PCR; TCRdb has only the in-frame clones, and not every one. Seen here are approximately 140,000 clones, around nine tenths observed once, and the top ten hold 5% to 6.5%. This specimen consisted of peripheral blood, obtained on day 0 of AZD1222 vaccination. This rearrangement joins TRBV11-1 to TRBJ2-5, with no clear D. The receptor's source is an adult in good health. The CDR3 here is CASSLLFGWGETQYF. CDR3 DNA: TGTGCCAGCAGCTTACTTTTTGGCTGGGGAGAGACCCAGTACTTC.